The 7 T cell receptor beta chains below were found in one sample sequenced in a study of beta chain features in type 1 diabetes. Study-wide findings and caveats: Patients with Type 1 diabetes showed moderately but significantly shorter TCRB CDR3s in all four CD4+ subsets.

For these TCRs, the target antigens are not known. Expressed TCRB transcripts got sequenced, as all isolated RNA was reverse transcribed. Clones were read by immunoSEQ multiplex PCR, and TCRdb kept only the in-frame ones, dropping some. The sample records approximately 360,000 clones, around 13% being singletons. The material sequenced was naive CD4+ T cells from blood. The receptors come from a woman aged 18-29 years with type 1 diabetes.

This sequence joins TRBV29-1 and TRBJ1-2, with 8 bases identical to TRBD1. The germline gives CDR1 SQVTM, CDR2 ANQGSEA. There are 13 residues in the CDR3. Trimming took 4 bases from V and 8 from J; bases not matched to a gene: 9. The chain's CDR3 is CSVVGSGGGGYTF. CDR3 coding DNA: TGCAGCGTTGTCGGTTCAGGGGGCGGAGGCTACACCTTC.

This clone was observed a handful of times. The rearrangement joins TRBV10-3 to TRBJ2-1; the match to TRBD1 covers 7 bases. Germline lookup yields CDR1 ENHRY and CDR2 SYGVKD. The length of the CDR3 is 14 residues. The V and J ends lost 11 bases and 7 bases, in that order; junction bases with no gene match: 14. CDR3 DNA: TGTGCCGCACAGGGGCAGGGGAAATCAAATGAGCAGTTCTTC. Residues: CAAQGQGKSNEQFF.

The V call is TRBV14, the J call TRBJ2-1; no clear D gene. Trimming took off 0 bases at V and 9 bases at J, with 18 bases between the two ends. Looked up from germline, CDR1 is SGHDN and CDR2 is FVKESK. This CDR3 contains 16 residues. CDR3 nucleotides: TGTGCCAGCAGCCAAGATTTGACGCTGACGAGGCCTGAGCAGTTCTTC. Its protein is CASSQDLTLTRPEQFF. Combining the CDR3 with reference TRBV14 and TRBJ2-1 gives the whole variable domain EAGVTQFPSHSVIEKGQTVTLRCDPISGHDNLYWYRRVMGKEIKFLLHFVKESKQDESGMPNNRFLAERTGGTYSTLKVQPAELEDSGVYFCASSQDLTLTRPEQFFGPGTRLTVL.

The chain carries TRBV28 and TRBJ1-1; a weak D match, TRBD1 (6 bases). Germline values: CDR1 MDHEN, CDR2 SYDVKM. The CDR3 runs 14 residues. With 1 base removed from V and 1 base from J, the gap between germline ends came to 7 bases. The CDR3, as DNA: TGTGCCAGCAGTTTATTGGACAGGAACACTGAAGCTTTCTTT. Its translation: CASSLLDRNTEAFF.

The chain recombines TRBV9 with TRBJ2-1; TRBD2 might be the D (5 bases). V was pared by 0 bases and J by 10 bases, with 17 bases between. This CDR3 contains 15 residues. Germline CDR1 SGDLS, CDR2 YYNGEE. CDR3 coding DNA: TGTGCCAGCAGCGTAGGGAGGTCACCCTCCGGCGAGCAGTTCTTC. Amino acids: CASSVGRSPSGEQFF.

This clone was observed a handful of times. This chain connects TRBV9 to TRBJ2-7; TRBD2 aligns across 11 bases. Losses at the gene ends were 4 bases for V and 2 bases for J; bases not matched to a gene: 11. The CDR3 sequence is 17 residues long. The germline gives CDR1 SGDLS, CDR2 YYNGEE. CDR3 sequence (DNA): TGTGCCAGCAGCCGAACGTCCGGGACTAGCGGACCCTACGAGCAGTACTTC. Amino acids: CASSRTSGTSGPYEQYF.

This clone was seen more than once but under ten times. The chain uses TRBV19 and TRBJ2-4; TRBD2 matches at 9 bases. Trimming removed 6 bases from V and 7 bases from J; junction bases left unmatched: 4. The CDR3 totals 13 residues. Germline values: CDR1 LNHDA, CDR2 SQIVND (reference sequence). The CDR3 spells CASRLAGDNIQYF. In nucleotides, the CDR3 is TGTGCCAGTAGGTTAGCGGGAGACAACATTCAGTACTTC.